A single sample is the source of the 21 T cell receptor beta chains below, sequenced in a study of shared clonotypes between healthy human individuals. Clones were read by immunoSEQ multiplex PCR, and TCRdb kept only the in-frame ones, dropping some. The sample shows about 690,000 clones, around 90% of them seen only once. Sequenced input: memory CD8+ T cells from PBMCs. Subset described: CD45RO+ cells pooled with CCR7-negative TemRA cells. These receptors all stem from a man between 18 and 35 years old in good health. Some clones in this sample may be carry-over from other donors' samples.

This clone was observed once. The chain is built from TRBV7-9 and TRBJ2-7; D unclear. CDR3 size: 13 residues. Germline V gives CDR1 SEHNR, CDR2 FQNEAQ (reference sequence). V was shortened by 7 bases and J by 0 bases, with 10 bases between the two germline ends. The CDR3 coding sequence is TGTGCCAGCACGGGTCCGCGCTCCTACGAGCAGTACTTC. It encodes CASTGPRSYEQYF.

This clone occurred once. The J gene is TRBJ2-7, the V gene TRBV15, with TRBD2 as a possible D gene (7 bases). The V end lost 1 base, the J end lost 1 base, and 14 bases lay between the germline ends. CDR1 is LNHNV and CDR2 is YYDKDF in the germline V gene (reference sequence). The CDR3 consists of 16 residues. The CDR3 bases are TGTGCCACCAGCAGAGCGAGAAAGGGGGGGTCCTACGAGCAGTACTTC. Translation: CATSRARKGGSYEQYF.

V is TRBV7-7 and J is TRBJ2-7, with D perhaps TRBD1 or TRBD2 (6 bases each). Per the germline V gene, CDR1 is SSHAT and CDR2 is FNYEAQ (reference sequence). This CDR3 is 15 amino acids long. The V end was cut by 1 base, the J end by 0 bases, with 10 bases between. The CDR3 protein is CASSLDRGPSYEQYF. CDR3 sequence (DNA): TGTGCCAGCAGCTTAGACCGGGGGCCCTCCTACGAGCAGTACTTC. Full variable domain (rest looked up from reference TRBV7-7 and TRBJ2-7): GAGVSQSPRYKVTKRGQDVTLRCDPISSHATLYWYQQALGQGPEFLTYFNYEAQPDKSGLPSDRFSAERPEGSISTLTIQRTEQRDSAMYRCASSLDRGPSYEQYFGPGTRLTVT.

The chain has TRBV19 and TRBJ2-7, with D possibly called TRBD1 or TRBD2 (5 bases each). V lost 10 bases and J 4 bases, leaving 20 bases between the germline ends. The germline CDR1 and CDR2 sequences are LNHDA and SQIVND (reference sequence). The CDR3 runs to 14 residues. The CDR3 loop is CATASGLAPYEQYF. The CDR3 DNA reads TGTGCCACCGCCTCGGGGCTCGCCCCTTACGAGCAGTACTTC.

The V call is TRBV7-6, the J call TRBJ2-2, with D possibly matching TRBD1 (6 bases). V was trimmed by 3 bases and J by 4 bases, leaving 15 bases between them. Looked up from germline, CDR1 is SGHVS and CDR2 is FNYEAQ. This CDR3 is 16 amino acids long. CDR3 nucleotide sequence: TGTGCCAGCAGCTTGGGGGCTGAAGGGGCCACCGGGGAGCTGTTTTTT. Translated: CASSLGAEGATGELFF.

The genes are TRBV5-1 and TRBJ2-1; 8 nucleotides align to TRBD2. The germline CDR1 and CDR2 sequences are SGHRS and YFSETQ. This CDR3 has 18 residues. V gave up 1 base and J gave up 0 bases; unmatched junction bases: 9. In DNA form, the CDR3 reads TGCGCCAGCAGCTTGCAATTAGGACTAGCCTACTCCTACAATGAGCAGTTCTTC. It encodes CASSLQLGLAYSYNEQFF.

The chain couples TRBV5-6 to TRBJ1-5, with TRBD1 matching over 8 bases. With V trimmed by 3 bases and J by 5 bases, 10 bases remained unmatched. From germline, CDR1 is SGHDT and CDR2 YYEEEE. This CDR3 comprises 16 residues. The CDR3 here is CASSSSSGTGDQPQHF. DNA of the CDR3: TGTGCCAGCAGCTCCTCCTCTGGGACAGGAGATCAGCCCCAGCATTTT.

The chain employs TRBV25-1 and TRBJ1-1; 7 bases map to TRBD1. Germline CDR1 MGHDK, CDR2 SYGVNS. This CDR3 region has 16 residues. Unmatched junction bases numbered 4, after V lost 0 bases and J lost 0 bases. This CDR3 is CASSEYKGQMNTEAFF. The DNA of the CDR3 is TGTGCCAGCAGTGAATATAAGGGACAGATGAACACTGAAGCTTTCTTT.

The chain joins TRBV7-9 to TRBJ2-5; 8 bases match TRBD1. CDR3 length: 14 amino acids. J gave up 5 bases and V 5 bases, and 7 bases lay outside the gene matches. Germline V gene data show CDR1 as SEHNR and CDR2 as FQNEAQ (reference sequence). CDR3 sequence: CASSEGNRGETQYF. CDR3 sequence (DNA): TGTGCCAGCAGCGAGGGGAACAGGGGGGAGACCCAGTACTTC. Combining the CDR3 with reference TRBV7-9 and TRBJ2-5 gives the whole variable domain DTGVSQNPRHKITKRGQNVTFRCDPISEHNRLYWYRQTLGQGPEFLTYFQNEAQLEKSRLLSDRFSAERPKGSFSTLEIQRTEQGDSAMYLCASSEGNRGETQYFGPGTRLLVL.

This clone was seen only once. This chain uses TRBV4-3 with TRBJ2-1; D assignment may be TRBD1 or TRBD2 (5 bases each). This CDR3 has 16 residues. Germline lookup yields CDR1 LGHNA and CDR2 YSLEER. Trimming shortened V by 4 bases and J by 0 bases, and 13 bases separated the two germline ends. The CDR3 DNA is TGCGCCAGCAGCCCCGGGGCAACTAGCTCCTACAATGAGCAGTTCTTC. Encoded protein: CASSPGATSSYNEQFF.

The chain employs TRBV21-1 and TRBJ2-6; the table's D call, TRBD1, has no DNA check behind it. TRBV21-1 is flagged as a pseudogene. There are 22 residues in the CDR3. CDR3 in DNA: TGTGCCAGCAGCGCACAGGTACCACCCACCGATCATTACTACTCTGGGGCCAACGTCCTGACTTTC. Translating it yields CASSAQVPPTDHYYSGANVLTF.

The CDR3 DNA sequence: TGTGCCAGCAGTTACTTGAACGAGCAGTACTTC. Protein: CASSYLNEQYF. The chain links TRBV6-5 to TRBJ2-7; D gene ambiguous. CDR1 and CDR2 (germline): MNHEY, SVGAGI. Trimming removed 1 base at V and 5 bases at J, with 3 bases between. The CDR3 contains 11 residues.

The gene calls are TRBV27 and TRBJ2-7; TRBD2 is a possible D gene (6 bases). Germline loops: CDR1 MNHEY, CDR2 SMNVEV (reference sequence). V was shortened by 0 bases and J by 4 bases, with 16 bases between the two germline ends. The CDR3 is 16 amino acids. This CDR3 reads CASSLSWGTPRYEQYF. The CDR3, as DNA: TGTGCCAGCAGTTTATCCTGGGGGACTCCCAGGTACGAGCAGTACTTC.

V is TRBV28 and J is TRBJ1-5; the D is unclear. Trimming took 1 base from V and 11 from J, leaving 15 bases between them. CDR1 and CDR2 (germline): MDHEN, SYDVKM. CDR3 length: 14 amino acids. The CDR3 DNA is TGTGCCAGCAGTTTATCGCTTTTCAACTCAGCCCAGCATTTT. Its protein product is CASSLSLFNSAQHF.

This sequence joins TRBV15 and TRBJ2-5, with 9 positions matching TRBD2. Germline loops: CDR1 LNHNV, CDR2 YYDKDF (reference sequence). J lost 4 bases, V lost 3 bases, and 6 bases had no gene match. This CDR3 has 15 residues. The chain's CDR3 is CATSSGGRATETQYF. As DNA, the CDR3 is TGTGCCACCAGCAGTGGCGGGAGGGCCACAGAGACCCAGTACTTC.

Turning to this clone: This specimen includes other DNA sequences encoding the same CDR3. This chain connects TRBV6-1 to TRBJ2-7; no firm D call. The V gene lost 1 base and the J gene lost 0 bases, with 4 bases spanning the gap. From germline, CDR1 is MNHNS and CDR2 SASEGT. This CDR3 comprises 13 residues. The CDR3 spells CASSEGSSYEQYF. CDR3 sequence (DNA): TGTGCCAGCAGTGAAGGGAGCTCCTACGAGCAGTACTTC.

The rearrangement links TRBV7-9 to TRBJ2-7; D gene ambiguous. Germline values: CDR1 SEHNR, CDR2 FQNEAQ (reference sequence). The CDR3 is 15 amino acids. The V and J ends lost 5 bases and 3 bases respectively, with 17 bases between them. CDR3 DNA sequence: TGTGCCAGCAGCCAAGAGAAGGTTGGGCTCTACGAGCAGTACTTC. Amino acid sequence: CASSQEKVGLYEQYF.

About this clone: Other nucleotide sequences in the sample specify the same CDR3. The chain combines TRBV5-1 with TRBJ2-7, with 7 bases aligning to TRBD1. Germline CDR1 and CDR2: SGHRS and YFSETQ. The CDR3 contains 14 residues. Germline trimming cut 2 bases from V and 3 bases from J; bases unmatched to any gene: 5. The CDR3, as DNA: TGCGCCAGCAGCTTAGCCGGGACAGTCTACGAGCAGTACTTC. This codes for CASSLAGTVYEQYF.

The rearrangement joins TRBV6-1 to TRBJ1-5, with D possibly TRBD1 on 5 matching bases. Germline values: CDR1 MNHNS, CDR2 SASEGT. V lost 1 base to trimming and J lost 5 bases, with 12 bases between them. The CDR3 is 15 amino acids. CDR3 sequence reads: CASSEVERGDQPQHF. CDR3 DNA: TGTGCCAGCAGTGAAGTTGAGAGGGGAGATCAGCCCCAGCATTTT.

J is TRBJ2-1 and V is TRBV27; D may be TRBD1 (6 bases). V dropped 3 bases and J dropped 7 bases, with 10 bases sitting between them. This CDR3 has 13 amino acids. Germline V CDR1 and CDR2: MNHEY, SMNVEV (reference sequence). CDR3 coding DNA: TGTGCCAGCAGTTTTGGGGGCACAAATGAGCAGTTCTTC. Its translation: CASSFGGTNEQFF.

J is TRBJ2-3 and V is TRBV29-1; D is possibly TRBD2 (5 bases). There are 15 residues in the CDR3. V was clipped by 7 bases and J by 3 bases, with 20 bases between them. Germline V CDR1 and CDR2: SQVTM, ANQGSEA. The CDR3 region has the DNA TGCAGCGCTTACTTGTGGGGAGTGGATACAGATACGCAGTATTTT. Its translation: CSAYLWGVDTDTQYF.